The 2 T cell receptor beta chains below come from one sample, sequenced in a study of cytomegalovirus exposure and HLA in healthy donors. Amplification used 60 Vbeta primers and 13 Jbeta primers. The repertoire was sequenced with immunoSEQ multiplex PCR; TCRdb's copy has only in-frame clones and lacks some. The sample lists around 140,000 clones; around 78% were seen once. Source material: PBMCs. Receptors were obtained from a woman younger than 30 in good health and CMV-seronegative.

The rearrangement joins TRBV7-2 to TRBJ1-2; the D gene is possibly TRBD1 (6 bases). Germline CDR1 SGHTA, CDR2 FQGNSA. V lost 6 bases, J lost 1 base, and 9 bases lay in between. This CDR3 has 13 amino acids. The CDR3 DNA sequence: TGTGCCAGCAGATTGGACAGTAACTATGGCTACACCTTC. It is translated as CASRLDSNYGYTF.

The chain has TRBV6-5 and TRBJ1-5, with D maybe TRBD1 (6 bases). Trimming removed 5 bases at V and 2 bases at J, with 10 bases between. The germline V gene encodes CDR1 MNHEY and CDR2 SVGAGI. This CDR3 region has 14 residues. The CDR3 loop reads CASSRRQGNQPQHF. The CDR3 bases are TGTGCCAGCAGTCGACGACAGGGCAATCAGCCCCAGCATTTT.